The 32 T cell receptor beta chains below were found in one sample sequenced in a study of blood T cell repertoires in COVID-19. Sequencing was performed with immunoSEQ multiplex PCR; in TCRdb, only in-frame clones are kept and a portion is missing. The sample yields 150,000 to 200,000 clones, around 84% seen once. Sequenced: peripheral blood. These receptors were taken from a woman in her 70s with COVID-19, enrolled during active disease.

This clone has a single count. This chain connects TRBV2 to TRBJ2-7; D gene unclear. Germline CDR1 and CDR2: SNHLY and FYNNEI. Trimming took 4 bases from V and 7 from J, leaving 11 bases between them. The CDR3 has 12 amino acids. The CDR3: CASSGDNLEQYF. The CDR3 nucleotides are TGTGCCAGCAGTGGAGACAACCTTGAGCAGTACTTC.

This clone was recorded at least ten times. The gene calls are TRBV19 and TRBJ1-6; 7 nucleotides agree with TRBD1. This CDR3 region has 13 residues. V lost 6 bases and J lost 10; bases outside the gene matches: 6. Germline V CDR1 and CDR2: LNHDA, SQIVND (reference sequence). In DNA, the CDR3 is TGTGCCAGTAGGGTGACAGGGCGGTCACCCCTCCACTTT. Amino acids: CASRVTGRSPLHF.

The chain couples TRBV28 to TRBJ1-1; 11 bases map to TRBD1. Germline assignment: CDR1 MDHEN and CDR2 SYDVKM. The CDR3 consists of 12 residues. J lost 9 bases, V lost 5 bases, and 2 bases had no gene match. The CDR3 is CASSRDRGKAFF. In DNA, the CDR3 is TGTGCCAGCAGTCGGGACAGGGGGAAAGCTTTCTTT.

V gene TRBV5-5 combines with J gene TRBJ1-5; 12 bases are a match to TRBD1. In germline, CDR1 is SGHKS, CDR2 YYEKEE (reference sequence). The CDR3 runs 17 residues. V gave up 4 bases and J gave up 6 bases; unmatched junction bases: 11. Here the CDR3 reads CASSGDRGLVTVQPQHF. The CDR3 DNA reads as TGTGCCAGCAGCGGGGACAGGGGGCTGGTTACTGTTCAGCCCCAGCATTTT.

This clone has more than one count but fewer than ten. The V call is TRBV5-4, the J call TRBJ1-2; 9 positions agree with TRBD1. The CDR3 runs 16 residues. V was pared by 4 bases and J by 8 bases, with 15 bases of the junction left unmatched. Germline V gives CDR1 SGHNT, CDR2 YYREEE (reference sequence). The CDR3 DNA reads as TGTGCCAGCAGCCCTCCGGGACAGGGAAGTCTGGAGGGCTACACCTTC. Amino acid sequence: CASSPPGQGSLEGYTF. The whole variable domain, filled in from reference TRBV5-4 and TRBJ1-2, reads ETGVTQSPTHLIKTRGQQVTLRCSSQSGHNTVSWYQQALGQGPQFIFQYYREEENGRGNFPPRFSGLQFPNYSSELNVNALELDDSALYLCASSPPGQGSLEGYTFGSGTRLTVV.

This clone was counted once. This chain joins TRBV28 and TRBJ1-1, with 7 bases identical to TRBD1. The trim removed 8 bases at V and 4 bases at J, leaving 4 bases unmatched. Germline V gives CDR1 MDHEN, CDR2 SYDVKM. This CDR3 is built from 12 residues. CDR3 in amino acids: CASWTGGTEAFF. The CDR3 nucleotides are TGTGCCAGCTGGACAGGCGGCACTGAAGCTTTCTTT.

The rearrangement uses TRBV5-1 and TRBJ1-4; the D is unclear. The V end lost 0 bases, the J end lost 5 bases, and 17 bases lay between the germline ends. The CDR3 consists of 17 residues. Looked up from germline, CDR1 is SGHRS and CDR2 is YFSETQ. DNA of the CDR3: TGCGCCAGCAGCTTGGGGGAGTCTACTGTTGGAAATGAAAAACTGTTTTTT. Encoded protein: CASSLGESTVGNEKLFF.

A single count supports this clone. The chain has TRBV29-1 and TRBJ2-5; TRBD2 might be the D (5 bases). This CDR3 contains 13 residues. Per the germline V gene, CDR1 is SQVTM and CDR2 is ANQGSEA. The germline V and J ends were trimmed by 0 bases and 10 bases, with 15 bases remaining between them. In nucleotides, the CDR3 is TGCAGCGTTGAAGAGAGTAAGGCGGGCCGCCAGTACTTC. The encoded protein is CSVEESKAGRQYF.

The genes are TRBV2 and TRBJ2-3; D possibly corresponds to TRBD2 (6 bases). The CDR3 totals 13 residues. V was clipped by 4 bases and J by 4 bases, with 9 bases between them. Germline V gene lookup returns CDR1 SNHLY and CDR2 FYNNEI. The CDR3 nucleotides are TGTGCCAGCAGTGGGGGGGTCGCAGATACGCAGTATTTT. Translation gives CASSGGVADTQYF.

This chain links TRBV11-2 with TRBJ1-4; D may be TRBD1 (5 bases). The CDR3 length is 15 residues. Trimming pared 5 bases from V and 4 bases from J, leaving 14 bases between. Germline V lookup: CDR1 SGHAT, CDR2 FQNNGV. For the CDR3, the DNA is TGTGCCAGCAGCCCCTGGGGGGGGTTTAATGAAAAACTGTTTTTT. Protein product: CASSPWGGFNEKLFF.

The CDR3 region has the DNA TGTGCCAGCAGCTTAGGGAGGATTTTACCCCTCCACTTT. This translates into CASSLGRILPLHF. V gene TRBV7-2 combines with J gene TRBJ1-6, with unresolved D. Germline lookup yields CDR1 SGHTA and CDR2 FQGNSA. The length of the CDR3 is 13 residues. Trimming shortened V by 1 base and J by 12 bases, and 10 bases separated the two germline ends.

The chain is built from TRBV4-1 and TRBJ1-6; a weak D match, TRBD1 (5 bases). CDR1 is MGHRA and CDR2 is YSYEKL in the germline V gene. CDR3 length equals 19 residues. V was clipped by 0 bases and J by 2 bases, with 17 bases between them. CDR3: CASSQEGVGVATYNSPLHF. The CDR3 region has the DNA TGCGCCAGCAGCCAAGAAGGGGTAGGGGTGGCTACCTATAATTCACCCCTCCACTTT.

V and J are TRBV19 and TRBJ1-2; 7 bases line up with TRBD1. Germline CDR1 reads LNHDA; CDR2 reads SQIVND (reference sequence). This CDR3 region has 14 residues. V was pared by 3 bases and J by 4 bases, with 5 bases of the junction left unmatched. This chain's CDR3 is CASSIDRATYGYTF. In DNA, the CDR3 is TGTGCCAGTAGTATCGACAGGGCGACCTATGGCTACACCTTC.

This chain joins TRBV2 and TRBJ2-3; weak D call: TRBD2 (7 bases). V lost 6 bases and J 8 bases, leaving 18 bases between the germline ends. The germline V gene encodes CDR1 SNHLY and CDR2 FYNNEI. The CDR3 is 14 residues long. Written as DNA, the CDR3 is TGTGCCAGCAGATCGGGGACACCGGGGGGTACGCAGTATTTT. This encodes CASRSGTPGGTQYF.

The rearrangement uses TRBV27 and TRBJ2-6, with TRBD1 identical over 12 bases. J lost 2 bases, V lost 5 bases, and 13 bases had no gene match. CDR3 size: 20 residues. Germline CDR1 MNHEY, CDR2 SMNVEV (reference sequence). The CDR3 DNA reads as TGTGCCAGCAGTACACAAAGATTCGGGACAGGGGGCACTGGGGCCAACGTCCTGACTTTC. It specifies CASSTQRFGTGGTGANVLTF.

This rearrangement joins TRBV2 to TRBJ1-1, with 8 positions matching TRBD1. V was pared by 4 bases and J by 4 bases, with 14 bases of the junction left unmatched. The CDR3 runs 17 residues. Germline loops: CDR1 SNHLY, CDR2 FYNNEI. The CDR3 loop reads CASSGVGTGGPSTEAFF. The DNA for the CDR3 is TGTGCCAGCAGTGGGGTGGGGACAGGAGGGCCAAGCACTGAAGCTTTCTTT.

V and J are TRBV4-2 and TRBJ1-4; D remains unclear. The V gene's germline CDR1 is LGHNA and CDR2 YNFKEQ. The V end was cut by 0 bases, the J end by 5 bases, with 10 bases between. This CDR3 has 15 residues. The CDR3 reads CASSQERRNNEKLFF. The CDR3 nucleotides read TGTGCCAGCAGCCAAGAGAGGCGGAACAATGAAAAACTGTTTTTT.

This clone came up once. The chain joins TRBV28 to TRBJ2-7; the match to TRBD1 covers 10 bases. The CDR3 runs to 14 residues. Unmatched junction bases numbered 5, after V lost 5 bases and J lost 4 bases. The germline V gene has CDR1 MDHEN and CDR2 SYDVKM. In DNA form, the CDR3 reads TGTGCCAGCAGTCGGGGACAGGGGACTTACGAGCAGTACGTC. Translating gives CASSRGQGTYEQYV.

V is TRBV2 and J is TRBJ2-3; 14 bases line up with TRBD2. The V gene end was trimmed by 4 bases and the J gene end by 2 bases; junction bases not matched to a gene: 5. CDR3 length: 17 amino acids. The V gene's germline CDR1 is SNHLY and CDR2 FYNNEI. Here the CDR3 DNA reads TGTGCCAGCAGTGCGACTAGCGGGAGGGGTTTCACAGATACGCAGTATTTT. Protein: CASSATSGRGFTDTQYF.

V is TRBV28 and J is TRBJ1-4, with D maybe TRBD1 (6 bases). Trimming stripped 7 bases from V and 4 bases from J, with 13 bases between. This CDR3 comprises 14 residues. CDR1 MDHEN and CDR2 SYDVKM come from the germline V gene. In DNA form, the CDR3 reads TGTGCCAGCACCAACACAGGGCATAATGAAAAACTGTTTTTT. It translates to CASTNTGHNEKLFF.

The chain couples TRBV19 to TRBJ1-2; 7 nucleotides align to TRBD1. Per germline, CDR1 LNHDA and CDR2 SQIVND (reference sequence). The J segment lost 8 bases and the V segment lost 5 bases, leaving 11 bases of the junction unmatched. The CDR3 totals 14 residues. This CDR3 reads CASSVTGNTGGYTF. CDR3 in DNA: TGTGCCAGTAGTGTGACAGGGAATACCGGGGGCTACACCTTC.

V is TRBV3-1 (or the pseudogene TRBV3-2) and J is TRBJ2-5, with D unresolved. Germline V lookup: CDR1 LGHDT, CDR2 YNNKEL (reference sequence). Between the trimmed V and J ends, which lost 0 bases and 9 bases, there was a span of 5 bases. The CDR3 loop spans 11 amino acids. The CDR3 is CASSQDRAQYF. The CDR3 DNA sequence: TGTGCCAGCAGCCAAGATCGCGCCCAGTACTTC.

A few counts support this clone. This chain links TRBV11-3 with TRBJ2-3; 14 bases agree with TRBD2. J lost 3 bases, V lost 4 bases, and 6 bases had no gene match. The germline gives CDR1 SGHNT, CDR2 YENEEA. The CDR3 has 17 residues. This CDR3 reads CASSSGLAGAVTDTQYF. CDR3 sequence (DNA): TGTGCCAGCAGCTCGGGACTAGCGGGAGCTGTGACAGATACGCAGTATTTT.

The gene calls are TRBV19 and TRBJ1-6, with D possibly being TRBD1 (5 bases). The CDR3 spans 15 residues. From germline, CDR1 is LNHDA and CDR2 SQIVND (reference sequence). The V end lost 5 bases, the J end lost 3 bases, and 11 bases lay between the germline ends. The CDR3: CASSPSGDYNSPLHF. In nucleotides, the CDR3 is TGTGCCAGTAGTCCTTCGGGGGACTATAATTCACCCCTCCACTTT. Together with reference TRBV19 and TRBJ1-6, the CDR3 gives the full variable domain: DGGITQSPKYLFRKEGQNVTLSCEQNLNHDAMYWYRQDPGQGLRLIYYSQIVNDFQKGDIAEGYSVSREKKESFPLTVTSAQKNPTAFYLCASSPSGDYNSPLHFGNGTRLTVT.

The chain has TRBV19 and TRBJ1-2; D perhaps matches TRBD1 (5 bases). The ends were cut back, 5 bases at V and 6 bases at J, with 10 bases in the middle. This CDR3 has 12 residues. CDR1 and CDR2 (germline): LNHDA, SQIVND (reference sequence). CDR3 DNA sequence: TGTGCCAGTAGTCCTCCAGGGAATGGCTACACCTTC. It is translated as CASSPPGNGYTF.

The chain is built from TRBV28 and TRBJ1-1; 7 bases fit TRBD1. The CDR3 runs to 17 residues. Unmatched junction bases numbered 18, after V lost 9 bases and J lost 2 bases. Germline values: CDR1 MDHEN, CDR2 SYDVKM. Here the CDR3 reads CASCTSPGQLINTEAFF. The DNA of the CDR3 is TGTGCCAGTTGTACTTCTCCGGGACAGCTGATAAACACTGAAGCTTTCTTT.

The rearrangement links TRBV5-1 to TRBJ2-3; 7 positions match TRBD1. Trimming at V came to 6 bases and at J to 2 bases, leaving 6 bases not matched to a gene. Germline V lookup: CDR1 SGHRS, CDR2 YFSETQ. The CDR3 runs 14 residues. CDR3 sequence: CASTDRAHTDTQYF. The CDR3 DNA sequence: TGCGCCAGCACCGACAGGGCCCACACAGATACGCAGTATTTT. Supplemented by reference TRBV5-1 and TRBJ2-3, the full variable domain reads KAGVTQTPRYLIKTRGQQVTLSCSPISGHRSVSWYQQTPGQGLQFLFEYFSETQRNKGNFPGRFSGRQFSNSRSEMNVSTLELGDSALYLCASTDRAHTDTQYFGPGTRLTVL.

The V call is TRBV29-1, the J call TRBJ1-2; tentative D call: TRBD1 (6 bases). CDR3 length equals 14 residues. The germline V gene has CDR1 SQVTM and CDR2 ANQGSEA. The germline V and J ends were trimmed by 7 bases and 4 bases, with 19 bases remaining between them. In DNA, the CDR3 is TGCAGCGCGTACCGGGACATCGGACCCTATGGCTACACCTTC. Amino acids: CSAYRDIGPYGYTF.

The chain couples TRBV10-2 to TRBJ1-2; 9 bases are shared with TRBD1. From germline, CDR1 is WSHSY and CDR2 SAAADI. Trimming cost V 6 bases and J 2 bases; bases outside gene matches: 10. CDR3 length: 16 residues. CDR3 nucleotide sequence: TGCGCCAGCAGGGGACAGGGAAAGGGCCTCAACTATGGCTACACCTTC. It translates to CASRGQGKGLNYGYTF.

V usage is TRBV11-2 and J usage is TRBJ2-2, with D perhaps TRBD2 (5 bases). Germline CDR1 reads SGHAT; CDR2 reads FQNNGV. Trimming pared 5 bases from V and 0 bases from J, leaving 13 bases between. CDR3 length equals 16 residues. Written as DNA, the CDR3 is TGTGCCAGCAGCCGCCGCGGGCCCACGAACACCGGGGAGCTGTTTTTT. Translating gives CASSRRGPTNTGELFF.

The chain recombines TRBV2 with TRBJ1-4, with TRBD1 matching over 8 bases. The CDR3 spans 15 residues. The V segment lost 7 bases and the J segment 10 bases; nucleotides outside the gene matches: 14. Germline CDR1 is SNHLY and CDR2 is FYNNEI. In nucleotides, the CDR3 is TGTGCCAGCACCAGCGACAGGGGAAGGGGTGCAAAACTGTTTTTT. Translation: CASTSDRGRGAKLFF. The variable domain in full, with the rest retrieved from reference TRBV2 and TRBJ1-4, is EPEVTQTPSHQVTQMGQEVILRCVPISNHLYFYWYRQILGQKVEFLVSFYNNEISEKSEIFDDQFSVERPDGSNFTLKIRSTKLEDSAMYFCASTSDRGRGAKLFFGSGTQLSVL.

The rearrangement links TRBV2 to TRBJ1-1; D gene uncertain. This CDR3 is 14 amino acids long. V shed 7 bases and J shed 3 bases, with 15 bases lying between them. The germline V gene encodes CDR1 SNHLY and CDR2 FYNNEI. The CDR3 bases are TGTGCCAGCACAGGCCCAAAGAGGGACACTGAAGCTTTCTTT. This gives the protein CASTGPKRDTEAFF. The full variable domain, rest sourced from reference TRBV2 and TRBJ1-1, is EPEVTQTPSHQVTQMGQEVILRCVPISNHLYFYWYRQILGQKVEFLVSFYNNEISEKSEIFDDQFSVERPDGSNFTLKIRSTKLEDSAMYFCASTGPKRDTEAFFGQGTRLTVV.